Below, 21 T cell receptor beta chains from the same sample are listed, as sequenced in a study of blood T cells in healthy people across ages. It was with a sample-barcoded 5' primer and a J-beta primer mix that a second PCR of roughly 7 to 12 cycles was run. TCRdb called the 5' RACE reads again in MiXCR, with one record for every CDR3 protein. The data show hundreds of thousands of distinct CDR3 sequences, 40% to 50% seen once. The material sequenced was blood. The receptors derive from a man between 60 and 75 years old in good health.

The chain couples TRBV6-5 to TRBJ1-6, with 7 bases that match TRBD1. V trimming: 6 bases; J trimming: 7 bases; junction bases outside the gene matches: 9. The CDR3 is 15 amino acids. Germline loops: CDR1 MNHEY, CDR2 SVGAGI. The CDR3 DNA reads TGTGCCAGCAGCGACAGGGTGGAGAAGAATTCACCCCTCCACTTT. Amino acid sequence: CASSDRVEKNSPLHF.

This clonotype occurred a few times. The J gene is TRBJ2-5, the V gene TRBV7-9; D may correspond to TRBD1 or TRBD2 (5 bases each). The V gene's germline CDR1 is SEHNR and CDR2 FQNEAQ (reference sequence). V shed 1 base and J shed 7 bases, with 10 bases lying between them. The CDR3 consists of 13 residues. As DNA, the CDR3 is TGTGCCAGCAGCTTAGGGGACGGCAGGACCCAGTACTTC. Amino acid sequence: CASSLGDGRTQYF.

In its sample, this clonotype was seen many times. The chain has TRBV5-1 and TRBJ2-3; D is uncertain. This CDR3 spans 13 amino acids. Looked up from germline, CDR1 is SGHRS and CDR2 is YFSETQ. The germline V and J ends were trimmed by 3 bases and 1 base, with 6 bases remaining between them. The DNA for the CDR3 is TGCGCCAGCAGCTCCGGCGGCACAGATACGCAGTATTTT. Protein product: CASSSGGTDTQYF.

The chain employs TRBV7-7 and TRBJ2-4; 7 bases align to TRBD1. The assigned J gene may be wrong: the sequence end matches TRBJ2-5 better. Germline V gene data show CDR1 as SSHAT and CDR2 as FNYEAQ (reference sequence). The CDR3 length is 16 residues. CDR3 coding DNA: TGTGCCAGCGGCCAGGGACAGTCAAGGGGTGAAGAGACCCAGTACTTC. Protein sequence: CASGQGQSRGEETQYF.

The rearrangement joins TRBV20-1 to TRBJ2-7; unclear D gene. CDR1 and CDR2 (germline): DFQATT, SNEGSKA (reference sequence). CDR3 size: 15 residues. Trimming took off 4 bases at V and 4 bases at J, with 20 bases between the two ends. CDR3 coding DNA: TGCAGTGCTATCCACGACTTTGGACCCAATTACGAGCAGTACTTC. It is translated as CSAIHDFGPNYEQYF.

V and J are TRBV4-3 and TRBJ2-5; TRBD2 matches 10 bases. Trimming cost V 0 bases and J 11 bases; bases outside gene matches: 12. The CDR3 runs 16 residues. The germline CDR1 and CDR2 sequences are LGHNA and YSLEER. CDR3 sequence (DNA): TGCGCCAGCAGCCAAGAAAGACTAGCGGGTAACAATGAGCAGTACTTC. It translates to CASSQERLAGNNEQYF.

Only a few counts were recorded for this clonotype. The genes are TRBV15 and TRBJ1-6; D is undetermined. This CDR3 region has 14 residues. Trimming removed 0 bases from V and 7 bases from J, with 7 bases in between. Germline V CDR1 and CDR2: LNHNV, YYDKDF (reference sequence). Here the CDR3 reads CATSRDLKNSPLHF. In nucleotides, the CDR3 is TGTGCCACCAGCAGAGATCTGAAGAATTCACCCCTCCACTTT.

The V and J genes are TRBV18 and TRBJ2-1; TRBD2 matches at 12 bases. From germline, CDR1 is KGHSH and CDR2 LQKENI. Trimming removed 2 bases from V and 8 bases from J; junction bases left unmatched: 10. The CDR3 totals 17 residues. Here the CDR3 reads CASSPAASGGAFYEQFF. CDR3 nucleotide sequence: TGTGCCAGCTCACCAGCGGCTAGCGGGGGGGCATTCTATGAGCAGTTCTTC.

This rearrangement joins TRBV14 to TRBJ2-1; D uncertain. The germline gives CDR1 SGHDN, CDR2 FVKESK. The CDR3 contains 12 residues. Trimming left V 3 bases short and J 8 bases short, with 8 bases between. The CDR3 loop is CASSQMYDEQFF. CDR3 in DNA: TGTGCCAGCAGCCAGATGTATGATGAGCAGTTCTTC.

This clonotype has a handful of counts. The gene calls are TRBV29-1 and TRBJ1-1, with 8 bases aligning to TRBD1. This CDR3 is built from 15 residues. V lost 4 bases and J lost 0; bases outside the gene matches: 7. Germline V lookup: CDR1 SQVTM, CDR2 ANQGSEA. As DNA, the CDR3 is TGCAGCGTTGTTATCCAGGGGGCGGTGAACACTGAAGCTTTCTTT. This sequence encodes CSVVIQGAVNTEAFF.

In this sample, this clonotype turned up once. A read error may explain this, as a much larger clone is one base away. The CDR3: CASSVGQGGIGAPLHF. In nucleotides, the CDR3 is TGTGCCAGCAGTGTAGGACAGGGCGGTATTGGGGCACCCCTCCACTTT. The genes are TRBV2 and TRBJ1-6; 8 nucleotides match TRBD1. CDR3 length equals 16 residues. V dropped 4 bases and J dropped 11; count of bases not matched to a gene: 13. Germline lookup yields CDR1 SNHLY and CDR2 FYNNEI.

This clonotype was picked up many times. The chain employs TRBV12-3 or TRBV12-4 and TRBJ2-5; D unresolved. The length of the CDR3 is 13 residues. V lost 5 bases and J lost 4, with 11 bases in between. The CDR3 loop reads CASSAAGLETQYF. CDR3 nucleotide sequence: TGTGCCAGCAGTGCGGCAGGCCTAGAGACCCAGTACTTC.

The chain is built from TRBV12-3 or TRBV12-4 and TRBJ2-7; unclear D gene. The CDR3 runs to 16 residues. V was cut by 4 bases and J by 7 bases, with 23 bases left in between. The CDR3 sequence: CASSSSKAAKRMEQYF. CDR3 coding DNA: TGTGCCAGCAGTTCTAGTAAGGCAGCCAAGAGGATGGAGCAGTACTTC.

The chain joins TRBV5-6 to TRBJ2-7; D is unresolved. The CDR3 contains 14 residues. CDR1 and CDR2 from the germline V gene are SGHDT and YYEEEE. Trimming took 2 bases from V and 5 from J, leaving 14 bases between them. In nucleotides, the CDR3 is TGTGCCAGCAGCTTAATTTCGCCCCTCGACGAGCAGTACTTC. This gives the protein CASSLISPLDEQYF.

This chain connects TRBV27 to TRBJ2-1; no clear D. V lost 0 bases, J lost 8 bases, and 5 bases lay in between. This CDR3 contains 12 residues. Germline V CDR1 and CDR2: MNHEY, SMNVEV (reference sequence). DNA of the CDR3: TGTGCCAGCAGTTTATCCCGCGATGAGCAGTTCTTC. Its protein product is CASSLSRDEQFF.

This chain uses TRBV12-3 or TRBV12-4 with TRBJ2-1; D possibly matches TRBD1 or TRBD2 (5 bases each). This CDR3 spans 17 amino acids. V was pared by 2 bases and J by 0 bases, with 14 bases between. CDR3 loop: CASSLRDPISSYNEQFF. CDR3 DNA sequence: TGTGCCAGCAGTTTAAGGGACCCGATTAGCTCCTACAATGAGCAGTTCTTC.

This clonotype was recorded once. Here the CDR3 reads CSARTGQGVEKLFF. Here the CDR3 DNA reads TGCAGTGCTAGGACGGGACAGGGTGTAGAAAAACTGTTTTTT. V is TRBV20-1 and J is TRBJ1-4; 9 bases are a match to TRBD1. This CDR3 has 14 residues. Germline CDR1 reads DFQATT; CDR2 reads SNEGSKA (reference sequence). The J segment lost 8 bases and the V segment lost 3 bases, leaving 7 bases of the junction unmatched.

Only a few counts were recorded for this clonotype. This chain uses TRBV11-1 with TRBJ1-5, with 9 nucleotides matching TRBD1. Looked up from germline, CDR1 is SGHAT and CDR2 is FQDESV (reference sequence). The CDR3 spans 15 residues. Losses at the gene ends were 5 bases for V and 6 bases for J; bases not matched to a gene: 8. The CDR3 bases are TGTGCCAGCAGCGAATCCGGGACAGGGAGTCAGCCCCAGCATTTT. It translates to CASSESGTGSQPQHF.

The chain recombines TRBV5-3 with TRBJ1-6; TRBD1 might be the D (6 bases). TRBV5-3 is placed among ORFs of uncertain function. Between the trimmed V and J ends, which lost 4 bases and 7 bases, there was a span of 18 bases. This CDR3 region has 16 residues. CDR3 residues: CARSRPRDKENSPLHF. DNA for the CDR3: TGTGCCAGAAGCCGCCCCAGGGACAAAGAGAATTCACCCCTCCACTTT.

The chain has TRBV7-9 and TRBJ2-1; 9 bases align to TRBD2. Per the germline V gene, CDR1 is SEHNR and CDR2 is FQNEAQ (reference sequence). The length of the CDR3 is 15 residues. V shed 7 bases and J 5 bases; nucleotides not matched to a gene: 9. The CDR3 bases are TGTGCCAGCACCCATAGCGGGGGAGATAACAATGAGCAGTTCTTC. This sequence encodes CASTHSGGDNNEQFF.

For the CDR3, the DNA is TGCAGTGCTAGAGATCCCCAGCGGGGGTTGAGGGAGCAGTACTTC. This codes for CSARDPQRGLREQYF. The V call is TRBV20-1, the J call TRBJ2-5, with 8 bases fitting TRBD2. CDR1 and CDR2 from the germline V gene are DFQATT and SNEGSKA (reference sequence). The junction had 14 bases not matched to a gene; V was cut back by 0 bases and J by 11 bases. This CDR3 has 15 residues.